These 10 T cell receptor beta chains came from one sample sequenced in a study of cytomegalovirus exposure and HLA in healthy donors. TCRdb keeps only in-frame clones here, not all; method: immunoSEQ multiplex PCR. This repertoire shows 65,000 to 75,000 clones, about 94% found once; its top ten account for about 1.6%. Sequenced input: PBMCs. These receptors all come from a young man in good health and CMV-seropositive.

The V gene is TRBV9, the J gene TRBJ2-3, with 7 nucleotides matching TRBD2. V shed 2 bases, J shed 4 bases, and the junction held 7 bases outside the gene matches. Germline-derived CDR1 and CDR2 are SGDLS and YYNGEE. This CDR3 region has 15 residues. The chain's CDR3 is CASSVSGTLADTQYF. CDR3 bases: TGTGCCAGCAGCGTCAGCGGGACCCTGGCAGATACGCAGTATTTT.

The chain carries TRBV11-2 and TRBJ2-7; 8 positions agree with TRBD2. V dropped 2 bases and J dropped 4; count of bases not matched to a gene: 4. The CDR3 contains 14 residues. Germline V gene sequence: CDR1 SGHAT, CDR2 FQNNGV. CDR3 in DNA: TGTGCCAGCAGCTTATCGGTAGCGGGGTACGAGCAGTACTTC. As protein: CASSLSVAGYEQYF.

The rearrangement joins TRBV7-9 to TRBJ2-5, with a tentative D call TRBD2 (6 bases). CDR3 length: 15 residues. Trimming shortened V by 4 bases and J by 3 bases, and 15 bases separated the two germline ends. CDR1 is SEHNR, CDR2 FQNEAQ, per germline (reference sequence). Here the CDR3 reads CASSSPGRGKETQYF. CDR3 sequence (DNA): TGTGCCAGCAGCTCACCGGGACGGGGGAAAGAGACCCAGTACTTC.

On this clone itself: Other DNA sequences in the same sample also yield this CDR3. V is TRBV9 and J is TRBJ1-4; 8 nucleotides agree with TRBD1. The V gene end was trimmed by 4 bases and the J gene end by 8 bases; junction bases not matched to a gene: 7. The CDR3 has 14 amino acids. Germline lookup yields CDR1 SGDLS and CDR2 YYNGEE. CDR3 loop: CASSTGQGSEKLFF. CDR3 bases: TGTGCCAGCAGCACAGGACAGGGCTCAGAAAAACTGTTTTTT.

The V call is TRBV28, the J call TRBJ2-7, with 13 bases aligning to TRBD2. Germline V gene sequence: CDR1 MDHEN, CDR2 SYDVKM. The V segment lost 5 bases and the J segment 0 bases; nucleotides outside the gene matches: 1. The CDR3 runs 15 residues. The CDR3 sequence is CASSGTSGNSYEQYF. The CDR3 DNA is TGTGCCAGCAGTGGGACTAGCGGGAACTCCTACGAGCAGTACTTC.

The CDR3 reads CASSLWDFSSYEQYF. The CDR3 DNA is TGTGCCAGCAGCTTATGGGACTTCAGCTCCTACGAGCAGTACTTC. The chain joins TRBV11-2 to TRBJ2-7; D might be TRBD2 (6 bases). The CDR3 is 15 residues long. In germline, CDR1 is SGHAT, CDR2 FQNNGV. Deletions cut 2 bases from V and 0 bases from J, with 11 bases between.

This CDR3 reads CASSVGLGGSYEQYF. The CDR3 DNA reads as TGTGCCAGCAGCGTAGGTTTAGGGGGTTCCTACGAGCAGTACTTC. This chain uses TRBV9 with TRBJ2-7; D perhaps matches TRBD1 (6 bases). The CDR3 contains 15 residues. In germline, CDR1 is SGDLS, CDR2 YYNGEE. Trimming left V 0 bases short and J 1 base short, with 11 bases between.

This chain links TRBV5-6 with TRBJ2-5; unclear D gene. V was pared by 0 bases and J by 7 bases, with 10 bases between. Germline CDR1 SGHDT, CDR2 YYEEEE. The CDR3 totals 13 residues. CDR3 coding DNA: TGTGCCAGCAGCTTGGTTCTCGAGAGGACCCAGTACTTC. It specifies CASSLVLERTQYF.

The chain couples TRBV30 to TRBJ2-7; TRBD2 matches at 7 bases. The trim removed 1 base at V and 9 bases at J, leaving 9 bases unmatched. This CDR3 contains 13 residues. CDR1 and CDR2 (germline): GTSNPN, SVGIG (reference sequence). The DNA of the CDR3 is TGTGCCTGGAGTGGGTCGGCTGGGGGGGGGCAGTACTTC. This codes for CAWSGSAGGGQYF.

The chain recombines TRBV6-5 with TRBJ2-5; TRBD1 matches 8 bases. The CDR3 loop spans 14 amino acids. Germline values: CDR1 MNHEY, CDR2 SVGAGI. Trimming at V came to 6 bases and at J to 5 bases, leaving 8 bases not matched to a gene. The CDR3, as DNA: TGTGCCAGCAGAGACAGGGGAAGTGGGGAGACCCAGTACTTC. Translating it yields CASRDRGSGETQYF.